These 14 T cell receptor beta chains share one sample of origin, sequenced in a study of cytomegalovirus exposure and HLA in healthy donors. It was with 60 Vbeta and 13 Jbeta primers that the PCR ran. The assay was immunoSEQ multiplex PCR, and TCRdb's table has in-frame clones only and misses some. Among about 140,000 clones, 65% to 70% were seen once, and the ten largest hold about 10%. The specimen was PBMCs. Receptors were obtained from a man younger than 40 in good health and CMV-seropositive.

This clone was recorded a few times. CDR3 nucleotides: TGTGCCAGCAGGACAGCCTTCCTTATGAACACTGAAGCTTTCTTT. The encoded protein is CASRTAFLMNTEAFF. The V gene is TRBV5-8, the J gene TRBJ1-1; a possible D gene is TRBD1 (5 bases). In germline, CDR1 is SGHTS, CDR2 YDEGEE. The CDR3 is made up of 15 amino acids. Trimming shortened V by 5 bases and J by 0 bases, and 14 bases separated the two germline ends.

The chain carries TRBV5-1 and TRBJ2-2, with a tentative D call TRBD2 (6 bases). CDR3 size: 14 residues. V was shortened by 6 bases and J by 5 bases, with 14 bases between the two germline ends. Germline CDR1 is SGHRS and CDR2 is YFSETQ. CDR3 protein: CASKVRAGTGELFF. The CDR3 DNA follows: TGCGCCAGCAAGGTGCGGGCGGGAACCGGGGAGCTGTTTTTT.

This clone has just one count. The V call is TRBV29-1, the J call TRBJ1-2; TRBD1 aligns across 9 bases. V shed 2 bases, J shed 8 bases, and the junction held 6 bases outside the gene matches. The germline V gene has CDR1 SQVTM and CDR2 ANQGSEA. CDR3 length equals 13 residues. CDR3 loop: CSVELPGTGGYTF. Here the CDR3 DNA reads TGCAGCGTTGAACTTCCTGGGACAGGGGGCTACACCTTC.

V is TRBV5-8 and J is TRBJ1-4; TRBD1 matches at 10 bases. This CDR3 region has 17 residues. Germline assignment: CDR1 SGHTS and CDR2 YDEGEE. Germline trimming cut 4 bases from V and 8 bases from J; bases unmatched to any gene: 14. CDR3 region: CASSAERDRGLREKLFF. CDR3 sequence (DNA): TGTGCCAGCAGCGCGGAGAGGGACAGGGGTTTAAGGGAAAAACTGTTTTTT.

The chain combines TRBV28 with TRBJ1-5; TRBD1 matches 11 bases. The CDR3 is 18 amino acids. With 3 bases clipped from V and 2 bases from J, the junction kept 9 bases outside the gene matches. Looked up from germline, CDR1 is MDHEN and CDR2 is SYDVKM. The DNA for the CDR3 is TGTGCCAGCAGTTTTGGTTTGGGACAGGGGGTGGGCAATCAGCCCCAGCATTTT. This encodes CASSFGLGQGVGNQPQHF.

The chain couples TRBV28 to TRBJ1-2; 7 positions match TRBD1. The CDR3 runs to 18 residues. Per the germline V gene, CDR1 is MDHEN and CDR2 is SYDVKM. J was trimmed by 9 bases and V by 1 base; bases with no gene match: 20. In nucleotides, the CDR3 is TGTGCCAGCAGTTTATTAGGGCTAGGTTCTGGGGGAAGGGGGCGCTACACCTTC. Amino acids: CASSLLGLGSGGRGRYTF.

The chain is built from TRBV7-9 and TRBJ2-3; D gene ambiguous. Germline values: CDR1 SEHNR, CDR2 FQNEAQ (reference sequence). The CDR3 totals 13 residues. The V end was cut by 1 base, the J end by 4 bases, with 6 bases between. In DNA, the CDR3 is TGTGCCAGCAGCTTAGTAGTGGCAGATACGCAGTATTTT. Protein: CASSLVVADTQYF.

The chain has TRBV25-1 and TRBJ2-5, with D possibly TRBD2 on 6 matching bases. CDR3 size: 13 residues. V dropped 10 bases and J dropped 4 bases, with 16 bases sitting between them. CDR1 is MGHDK, CDR2 SYGVNS, per germline. The CDR3 DNA sequence: TGTGCCATCGGAGGGTGGAGATCAGAGACCCAGTACTTC. Translated: CAIGGWRSETQYF.

V gene TRBV5-1 combines with J gene TRBJ2-7; 15 nucleotides agree with TRBD2. CDR1 and CDR2 (germline): SGHRS, YFSETQ. The CDR3 runs to 16 residues. The trim removed 4 bases at V and 6 bases at J, leaving 8 bases unmatched. CDR3 loop: CASSPGLAGGPREQYF. CDR3 sequence (DNA): TGCGCCAGCAGCCCAGGACTAGCGGGAGGGCCGCGCGAGCAGTACTTC.

The chain is built from TRBV2 and TRBJ2-7; 11 positions match TRBD2. This CDR3 spans 17 amino acids. The germline V gene encodes CDR1 SNHLY and CDR2 FYNNEI. V shed 3 bases and J 5 bases; nucleotides not matched to a gene: 12. In DNA form, the CDR3 reads TGTGCCAGCAGTGATGGGGACGATAGCGGGAGGGATGACGAGCAGTACTTC. This encodes CASSDGDDSGRDDEQYF.

The J gene is TRBJ2-7, the V gene TRBV18, with D possibly TRBD1 on 6 matching bases. Trimming stripped 3 bases from V and 3 bases from J, with 15 bases between. The length of the CDR3 is 15 residues. Germline values: CDR1 KGHSH, CDR2 LQKENI. CDR3 in amino acids: CASSPRGGINYEQYF. CDR3 in DNA: TGTGCCAGCTCACCGCGAGGGGGAATCAACTACGAGCAGTACTTC.

The chain joins TRBV28 to TRBJ1-4; 8 bases are a match to TRBD1. Germline loops: CDR1 MDHEN, CDR2 SYDVKM. V trimming: 5 bases; J trimming: 7 bases; junction bases outside the gene matches: 3. The CDR3 is 13 amino acids. The chain's CDR3 is CASSETGAEKLFF. CDR3 bases: TGTGCCAGCAGTGAGACAGGGGCTGAAAAACTGTTTTTT.

The chain carries TRBV19 and TRBJ2-1; the match to TRBD2 covers 10 bases. V was pared by 9 bases and J by 3 bases, with 14 bases of the junction left unmatched. CDR1 and CDR2 (germline): LNHDA, SQIVND (reference sequence). This CDR3 spans 17 amino acids. CDR3 sequence (DNA): TGTGCCAGCCAAAATTGGGAATGGACTAGCGGCTACAATGAGCAGTTCTTC. Translation: CASQNWEWTSGYNEQFF.

This sequence joins TRBV7-6 and TRBJ1-5; unclear D gene. The V end was cut by 1 base, the J end by 7 bases, with 17 bases between. The CDR3 spans 16 residues. Germline V gene lookup returns CDR1 SGHVS and CDR2 FNYEAQ. CDR3 loop: CASSLGAAGGAQPQHF. CDR3 coding DNA: TGTGCCAGCAGCTTAGGAGCTGCGGGAGGAGCGCAGCCCCAGCATTTT.